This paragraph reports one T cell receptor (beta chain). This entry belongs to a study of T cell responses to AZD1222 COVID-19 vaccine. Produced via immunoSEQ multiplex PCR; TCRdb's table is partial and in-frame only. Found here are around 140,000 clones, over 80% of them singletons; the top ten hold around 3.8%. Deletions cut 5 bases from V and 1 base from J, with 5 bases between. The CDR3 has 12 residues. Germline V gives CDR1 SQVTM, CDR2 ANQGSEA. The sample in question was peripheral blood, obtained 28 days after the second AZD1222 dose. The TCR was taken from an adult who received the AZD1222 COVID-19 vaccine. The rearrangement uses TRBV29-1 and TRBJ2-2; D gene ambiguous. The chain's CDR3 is CSVSRNTGELFF. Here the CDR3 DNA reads TGCAGCGTTAGCAGGAACACCGGGGAGCTGTTTTTT.